This T cell receptor (beta chain) comes out of a study of T cells expressing NK-cell markers. TCRdb re-called the 5' RACE reads; every CDR3 protein appears as one record, without DNA. This repertoire includes around 550,000 distinct CDR3 sequences. The CDR3 is made up of 14 amino acids. Looked up from germline, CDR1 is SGHRS and CDR2 is YFSETQ. This sequence joins TRBV5-1 and TRBJ2-2; TCRdb's assignment of TRBD1 cannot be checked, as there is no DNA. This receptor was obtained from a man between 18 and 35 years old in good health. Material for sequencing was blood T cells: a sorted CD56 or NKG2C T cell subset, CD4+ or CD8+ T cells, or bulk PBMC T cells (not recorded which). This chain's CDR3 is CASSRDRSTGELFF.